Listed below are T cell receptor beta chains from one sample, sequenced in a study of blood T cell repertoires in COVID-19. TCRdb's table, derived via immunoSEQ multiplex PCR, lists solely in-frame clones and lacks some. The profile shows approximately 200,000 clones, about 86% of them singletons. Material: peripheral blood. These receptor sequences come from a man between 60 and 75 years old who had recovered from COVID-19. Each CDR3 is given with its conserved first and last residue. The order of the fields is V gene, clone size, J gene, D gene, CDR3 DNA, CDR3 protein. D genes are given only for firm matches. A row's size may be missing; if present it is once, few, many or a size class.

>TRBV5-1|once|TRBJ2-7|TRBD1
TGCGCCAGCCAGACCGGGACAGGGCCTTACGAGCAGTACTTC
CASQTGTGPYEQYF
>TRBV5-1|few|TRBJ2-2|.
TGCGCCAGCAGCTTGAGTGGGGCTGACACCGGGGAGCTGTTTTTT
CASSLSGADTGELFF
>TRBV18|.|TRBJ1-2|.
TGTGCCAGCTCACCGCCGGTTTGGAGCTATGGCTACACCTTC
CASSPPVWSYGYTF
>TRBV5-4|.|TRBJ1-2|TRBD1
TGTGCCAGCAGCTTGTCCGACAGGGAACATGGCTACACCTTC
CASSLSDREHGYTF
>TRBV9|.|TRBJ1-3|.
TGTGCCAGCAGCGCTTACAGGGCAGATCAGGGAAACACCATATATTTT
CASSAYRADQGNTIYF
>TRBV3-1/TRBV3-2|.|TRBJ2-5|TRBD1
TGTGCCAGCAGCCAAGGAGGGGGCAGTCTGGAGACCCAGTACTTC
CASSQGGGSLETQYF
>TRBV4-3|.|TRBJ2-1|.
TGCGCCAGCAGCCATGGACTGCGCGTTGCAGGTTACAATGAGCAGTTCTTC
CASSHGLRVAGYNEQFF
>TRBV19|.|TRBJ1-2|.
TGTGCCAGTAAAACAGGACCCTCGTCTGTCTATGGCTACACCTTC
CASKTGPSSVYGYTF
>TRBV5-1|.|TRBJ2-7|TRBD1
TGCGCCACGACCTCGGGACAGGGGGCAACCGAGCAGTACTTC
CATTSGQGATEQYF
>TRBV30|.|TRBJ1-2|.
TGTGCCTGGAGCACAGAACGGACAGATGGCTACACCTTC
CAWSTERTDGYTF
>TRBV2|.|TRBJ1-5|.
TGTGCCAGCACCCCGGACAGCCGCAATCAGCCCCAGCATTTT
CASTPDSRNQPQHF
>TRBV27|.|TRBJ1-2|.
TGTGCCAGCACCCAACAGGGTTCCTATGGCTACACCTTC
CASTQQGSYGYTF
>TRBV11-2|.|TRBJ2-1|TRBD2
TGTGCCAGCAGCCGACGACTAGCGGGAGTGGGGGCCAATGAGCAGTTCTTC
CASSRRLAGVGANEQFF
>TRBV10-3|.|TRBJ1-1|.
TGTGCCATCAGTGAAGGTCCCGGGATCCGGGGGGCTGAAGCTTTCTTT
CAISEGPGIRGAEAFF
>TRBV19|.|TRBJ1-1|TRBD1
TGTGCCAGTAGTAGACGACAGGGAGTGAACACTGAAGCTTTCTTT
CASSRRQGVNTEAFF
>TRBV19|.|TRBJ1-5|.
TGTGCCAGCCGCGAGGGATATCAGCCCCAGCATTTT
CASREGYQPQHF
>TRBV12-3/TRBV12-4|.|TRBJ1-5|.
TGTGCCAGCAGTTTGGCGGGGAGCCGGCCCCAGCATTTT
CASSLAGSRPQHF
>TRBV10-3|.|TRBJ1-4|TRBD1
TGTGCCATCAGTGACGGCAGGGGGATAAGCCAGGATGAAAAACTGTTTTTT
CAISDGRGISQDEKLFF
>TRBV6-5|.|TRBJ1-2|.
TGTGCTAACCGCTCAGGGTATGGCTACACCTTC
CANRSGYGYTF
>TRBV7-2|.|TRBJ1-1|TRBD1
TGTGCCAGCAGCCCCCAGACAGGGGACACTGAAGCTTTCTTT
CASSPQTGDTEAFF
>TRBV28|.|TRBJ2-7|.
TGTGCCAGCAATGCAGGACACTTGAGCTCCTACGAGCAGTACTTC
CASNAGHLSSYEQYF
>TRBV19|.|TRBJ1-5|TRBD1
TGTGCCAGTAGTATACGGGACAGGGGAAATCAGCCCCAGCATTTT
CASSIRDRGNQPQHF
>TRBV10-3|.|TRBJ1-4|TRBD1
TGTGCCAGCATGGGACAGTCGGAGGAAAAACTGTTTTTT
CASMGQSEEKLFF
>TRBV11-2|few|TRBJ1-1|TRBD1
TGTGCCAGCAGCTCAACCGGGACAGGGTTCAACACTGAAGCTTTCTTT
CASSSTGTGFNTEAFF
>TRBV10-2|.|TRBJ1-1|TRBD1
TGCGCCAGCAGGCACCGGGACAGGGCCACTGAAGCTTTCTTT
CASRHRDRATEAFF
>TRBV5-4|.|TRBJ1-1|TRBD1
TGTGCCAGCAGCCTGGCCGGGACAGTGAACACTGAAGCTTTCTTT
CASSLAGTVNTEAFF
>TRBV27|.|TRBJ1-1|.
TGTGCCAGCAGTTCCAGGAACACAGGAAGCACTGAAGCTTTCTTT
CASSSRNTGSTEAFF
>TRBV2|.|TRBJ2-5|TRBD1
TGTGCCAGCAGTGGACAGGGGGTTGGAGAGACCCAGTACTTC
CASSGQGVGETQYF
>TRBV5-4|.|TRBJ2-7|TRBD1
TGTGCCAGCAGCTCGGCCGGGACAGGGGCCTACGAGCAGTACTTC
CASSSAGTGAYEQYF
>TRBV4-1|.|TRBJ1-4|.
TGCGCCAGCAGCCAAGAGGAAGGGGGATCATGGGGGGAAAAACTGTTTTTT
CASSQEEGGSWGEKLFF
>TRBV28|.|TRBJ1-5|.
TGTGCCAGCAGCCCCGCGAACAGGGAGCGGCCCCAGCATTTT
CASSPANRERPQHF
>TRBV5-1|.|TRBJ2-1|TRBD2
TGCGCCAGCAGCTTGGTCGCGGGAGGGTCCAATGAGCAGTTCTTC
CASSLVAGGSNEQFF
>TRBV7-8|.|TRBJ1-1|.
TGTGCCAGCAGCTTAAGAGGGAACACTGAAGCTTTCTTT
CASSLRGNTEAFF
>TRBV5-1|.|TRBJ2-1|TRBD1
TGCGCCAGCAGCTTGGCAGGGGGCGTTGAGCAGTTCTTC
CASSLAGGVEQFF
>TRBV24-1|few|TRBJ2-3|.
TGTGCCACCAGTGATTCGGACACCTTTAGCACAGATACGCAGTATTTT
CATSDSDTFSTDTQYF
>TRBV30|.|TRBJ1-2|.
TGTGCCTGGACTCTTAGGGACACCTATGGCTACACCTTC
CAWTLRDTYGYTF
>TRBV4-1|few|TRBJ1-5|.
TGCGCCAGCAGCCAGGGACTGGAATGGAGGGAGCCCCAGCATTTT
CASSQGLEWREPQHF
>TRBV5-1|.|TRBJ2-5|.
TGCGCCAGCAGCTTGGACAGTTCCGCCGGGACCCAGTACTTC
CASSLDSSAGTQYF
>TRBV5-1|.|TRBJ2-3|TRBD1
TGCGCCAGCAGCAGACAGACAGGGGGCTTTACAGATACGCAGTATTTT
CASSRQTGGFTDTQYF
>TRBV19|.|TRBJ1-5|TRBD1
TGTGCCAGTTCTTGGGGACAGGGTAATCAGCCCCAGCATTTT
CASSWGQGNQPQHF
>TRBV5-1|.|TRBJ1-1|.
TGCGCCAGCAGCGTGGTTCAAGGGGGTGGTGACACTGAAGCTTTCTTT
CASSVVQGGGDTEAFF
>TRBV6-4|.|TRBJ2-3|TRBD2
TGTGCCAGCAGCCGACTAGCGGGGGCCCAGGATACGCAGTATTTT
CASSRLAGAQDTQYF
>TRBV7-8|.|TRBJ2-3|TRBD2
TGTGCCAGCAGCCCCCGCAATGGACTAGCCCCCGTCGCAGATACGCAGTATTTT
CASSPRNGLAPVADTQYF
>TRBV6-5|.|TRBJ1-1|TRBD1
TGTGCCAGCAGCTACAGGGGTTCAGGGTCGAACACTGAAGCTTTCTTT
CASSYRGSGSNTEAFF
>TRBV3-1/TRBV3-2|.|TRBJ2-1|.
TGTGCCAGCAGCCCCCGGTTCCACAATGAGCAGTTCTTC
CASSPRFHNEQFF
>TRBV25-1|.|TRBJ2-2|.
TGTGCCAGCAGTCATAACAGGGAGACGAACACCGGGGAGCTGTTTTTT
CASSHNRETNTGELFF
>TRBV18|.|TRBJ1-2|.
TGTGCCAGCTCGTCTTCCACGGAGATCTATGGCTACACCTTC
CASSSSTEIYGYTF
>TRBV19|.|TRBJ1-2|TRBD1
TGTGCCAGTAGTACCCCGACGACAGGGAACTATGGCTACACCTTC
CASSTPTTGNYGYTF
>TRBV20-1|.|TRBJ2-3|TRBD1
TGCAGTGCTAGTGGGGGACAGGGGGATGGAGATACGCAGTATTTT
CSASGGQGDGDTQYF
>TRBV29-1|.|TRBJ1-1|.
TGCAGCGGTACAGGGATGAACACTGAAGCTTTCTTT
CSGTGMNTEAFF
>TRBV2|.|TRBJ2-5|.
TGTGCCAGCAGTGAGACTAACCAAGAGACCCAGTACTTC
CASSETNQETQYF
>TRBV18|.|TRBJ2-1|TRBD1
TGTGCCAGCTCACTTGTCGGACAGGGCGGCTACAATGAGCAGTTCTTC
CASSLVGQGGYNEQFF
>TRBV3-1/TRBV3-2|.|TRBJ2-2|.
TGTGCCAGCAGCCACCTATCGGGGACCGGGGAGCTGTTTTTT
CASSHLSGTGELFF
>TRBV2|.|TRBJ1-2|TRBD1
TGTGCCCCTGCCCAGGGACAGCTAAACTATGGCTACACCTTC
CAPAQGQLNYGYTF
>TRBV3-1/TRBV3-2|.|TRBJ2-7|TRBD1
TGTGCCAGCAGCCACTGGGACAGGGGAAACGAGCAGTACTTC
CASSHWDRGNEQYF
>TRBV23-1|.|TRBJ1-6|TRBD1
TGCGCCAGCAGGACAGGGTCTAATTCACCCCTCCACTTT
CASRTGSNSPLHF
>TRBV14|.|TRBJ1-2|TRBD1
TGTGCCAGCAGCCCCCGGGACAGGGGTAACTATGGCTACACCTTC
CASSPRDRGNYGYTF
>TRBV5-1|.|TRBJ2-7|TRBD2
TGCGCCAGCAGCTTCATCCTAGCGGGAAAACCCTACGAGCAGTACTTC
CASSFILAGKPYEQYF
>TRBV7-2|.|TRBJ2-3|.
TGTGCCAGCAGCTTCCGAGGTCGAGATACGCAGTATTTT
CASSFRGRDTQYF